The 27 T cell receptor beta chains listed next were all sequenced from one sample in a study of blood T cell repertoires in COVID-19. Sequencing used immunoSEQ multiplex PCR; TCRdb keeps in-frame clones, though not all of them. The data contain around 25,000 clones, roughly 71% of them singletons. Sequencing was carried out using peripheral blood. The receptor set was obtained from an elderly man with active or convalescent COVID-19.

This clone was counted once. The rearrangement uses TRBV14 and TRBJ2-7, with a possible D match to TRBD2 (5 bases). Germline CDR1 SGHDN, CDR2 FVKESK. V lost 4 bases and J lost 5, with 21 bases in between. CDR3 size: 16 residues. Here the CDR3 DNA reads TGTGCCAGCAGCCCCCCGCGGGTTTGGGAACCCCACGAGCAGTACTTC. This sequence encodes CASSPPRVWEPHEQYF.

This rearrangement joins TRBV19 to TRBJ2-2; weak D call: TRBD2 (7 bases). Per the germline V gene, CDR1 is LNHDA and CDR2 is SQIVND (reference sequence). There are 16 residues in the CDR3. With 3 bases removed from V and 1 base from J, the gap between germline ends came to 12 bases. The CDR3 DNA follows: TGTGCCAGTAGTATTTCGGGGGGCCTGAACACCGGGGAGCTGTTTTTT. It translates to CASSISGGLNTGELFF.

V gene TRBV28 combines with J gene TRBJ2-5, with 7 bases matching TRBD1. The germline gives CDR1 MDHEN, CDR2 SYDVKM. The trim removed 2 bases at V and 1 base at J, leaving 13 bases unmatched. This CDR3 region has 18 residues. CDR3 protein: CASSLGVGTGVPQETQYF. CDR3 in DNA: TGTGCCAGCAGTTTAGGGGTCGGCACAGGGGTCCCCCAAGAGACCCAGTACTTC.

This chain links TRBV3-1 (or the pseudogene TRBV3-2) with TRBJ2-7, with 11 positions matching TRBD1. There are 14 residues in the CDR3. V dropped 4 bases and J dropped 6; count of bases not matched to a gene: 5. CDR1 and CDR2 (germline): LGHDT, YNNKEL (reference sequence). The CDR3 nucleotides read TGTGCCAGCAGCCCCTGGACAGGGGGCGGCGAGCAGTACTTC. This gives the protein CASSPWTGGGEQYF.

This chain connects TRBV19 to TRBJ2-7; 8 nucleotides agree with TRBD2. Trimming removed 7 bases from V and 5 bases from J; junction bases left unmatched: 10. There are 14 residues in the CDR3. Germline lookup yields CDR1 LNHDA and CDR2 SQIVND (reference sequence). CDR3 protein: CASTPVAGRHEQYF. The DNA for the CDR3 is TGTGCCAGTACCCCCGTAGCGGGGCGCCACGAGCAGTACTTC.

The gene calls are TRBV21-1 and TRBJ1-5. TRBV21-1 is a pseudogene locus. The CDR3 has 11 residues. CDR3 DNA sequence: TGTGCCGATTGGGGGGATCAGCCCCAGCATTTT. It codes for CADWGDQPQHF.

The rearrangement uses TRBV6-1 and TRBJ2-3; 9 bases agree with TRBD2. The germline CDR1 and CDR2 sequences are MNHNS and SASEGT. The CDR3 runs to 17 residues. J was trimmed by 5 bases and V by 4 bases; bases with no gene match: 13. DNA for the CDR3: TGTGCCAGCAGTGGTAAGCGGGAGGCCCAAAGAGGAGATACGCAGTATTTT. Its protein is CASSGKREAQRGDTQYF.

This CDR3 reads CATTKNRKKGPQHF. The CDR3, as DNA: TGTGCCACCACCAAAAACAGGAAAAAGGGGCCCCAGCATTTT. The chain employs TRBV24-1 and TRBJ1-5, with a tentative D call TRBD1 (5 bases). The CDR3 totals 14 residues. Germline V gene sequence: CDR1 KGHDR, CDR2 SFDVKD. V shed 8 bases and J shed 9 bases, with 19 bases lying between them.

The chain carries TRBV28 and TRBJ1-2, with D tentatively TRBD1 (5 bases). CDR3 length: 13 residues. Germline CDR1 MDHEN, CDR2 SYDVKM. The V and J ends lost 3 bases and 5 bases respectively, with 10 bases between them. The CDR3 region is CASSLGPGYGYTF. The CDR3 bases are TGTGCCAGCAGTTTGGGGCCAGGGTATGGCTACACCTTC.

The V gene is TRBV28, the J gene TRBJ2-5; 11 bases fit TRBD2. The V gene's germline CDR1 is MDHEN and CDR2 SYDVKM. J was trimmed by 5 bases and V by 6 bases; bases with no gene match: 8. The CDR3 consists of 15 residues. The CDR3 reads CASSPIAGGAETQYF. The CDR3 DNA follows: TGTGCCAGCAGCCCGATAGCGGGAGGGGCTGAGACCCAGTACTTC. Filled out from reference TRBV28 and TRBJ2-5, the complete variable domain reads DVKVTQSSRYLVKRTGEKVFLECVQDMDHENMFWYRQDPGLGLRLIYFSYDVKMKEKGDIPEGYSVSREKKERFSLILESASTNQTSMYLCASSPIAGGAETQYFGPGTRLLVL.

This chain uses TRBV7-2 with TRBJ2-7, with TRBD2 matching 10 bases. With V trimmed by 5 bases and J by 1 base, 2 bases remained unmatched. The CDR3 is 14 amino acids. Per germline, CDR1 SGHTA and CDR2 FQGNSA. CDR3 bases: TGTGCCAGCAGCCGGACTAGCGGATCCTACGAGCAGTACTTC. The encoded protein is CASSRTSGSYEQYF.

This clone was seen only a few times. The CDR3 is CASSPRQWPTYEQYF. CDR3 in DNA: TGTGCCAGCAGCCCCAGACAGTGGCCTACCTACGAGCAGTACTTC. This chain uses TRBV7-2 with TRBJ2-7, with a possible D match to TRBD1 (5 bases). There are 15 residues in the CDR3. The V and J ends lost 5 bases and 2 bases respectively, with 16 bases between them. Per the germline V gene, CDR1 is SGHTA and CDR2 is FQGNSA.

In DNA form, the CDR3 reads TGTGCCAGCAGCCAGGCGGGACAGGAGGGGACTGAAGCTTTCTTT. It codes for CASSQAGQEGTEAFF. The rearrangement joins TRBV3-1 (or the pseudogene TRBV3-2) to TRBJ1-1; 8 positions match TRBD1. V gave up 3 bases and J gave up 5 bases; unmatched junction bases: 8. The CDR3 is made up of 15 amino acids. Germline CDR1 LGHDT, CDR2 YNNKEL (reference sequence).

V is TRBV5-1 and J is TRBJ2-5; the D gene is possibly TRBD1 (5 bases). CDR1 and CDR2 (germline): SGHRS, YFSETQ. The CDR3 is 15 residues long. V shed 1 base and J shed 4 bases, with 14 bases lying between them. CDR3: CASSLPPRGRETQYF. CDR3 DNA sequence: TGCGCCAGCAGCTTGCCACCTAGGGGCCGAGAGACCCAGTACTTC.

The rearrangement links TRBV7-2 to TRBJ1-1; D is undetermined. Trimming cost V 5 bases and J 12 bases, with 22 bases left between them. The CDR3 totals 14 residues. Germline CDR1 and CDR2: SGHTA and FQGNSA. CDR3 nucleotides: TGTGCCAGCAGCCCCCCCGGGAGACTTGAGTTGTCTTTCTTT. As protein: CASSPPGRLELSFF.

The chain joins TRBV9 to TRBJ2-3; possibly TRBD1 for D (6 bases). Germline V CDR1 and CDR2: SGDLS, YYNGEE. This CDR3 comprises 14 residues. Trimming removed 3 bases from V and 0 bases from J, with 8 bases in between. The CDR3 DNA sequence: TGTGCCAGCAGCGCCGGACAGAGCACAGATACGCAGTATTTT. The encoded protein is CASSAGQSTDTQYF.

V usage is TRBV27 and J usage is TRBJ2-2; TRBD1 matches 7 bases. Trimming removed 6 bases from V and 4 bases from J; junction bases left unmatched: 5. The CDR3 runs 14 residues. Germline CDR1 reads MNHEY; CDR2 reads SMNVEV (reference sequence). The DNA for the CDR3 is TGTGCCAGCAGGAGGACAGGTCTCACCGGGGAGCTGTTTTTT. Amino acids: CASRRTGLTGELFF.

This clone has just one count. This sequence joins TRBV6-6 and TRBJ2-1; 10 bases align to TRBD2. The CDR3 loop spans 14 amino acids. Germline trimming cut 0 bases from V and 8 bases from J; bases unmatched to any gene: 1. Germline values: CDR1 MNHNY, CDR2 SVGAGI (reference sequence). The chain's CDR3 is CASSYSLAGDEQFF. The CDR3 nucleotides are TGTGCCAGCAGTTACTCCCTAGCGGGAGATGAGCAGTTCTTC.

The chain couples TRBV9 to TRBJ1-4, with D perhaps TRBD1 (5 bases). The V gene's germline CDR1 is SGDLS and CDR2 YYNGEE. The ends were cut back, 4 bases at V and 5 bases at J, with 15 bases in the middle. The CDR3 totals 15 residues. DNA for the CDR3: TGTGCCAGCAGCCTACCGGGACGGGAGAATGAAAAACTGTTTTTT. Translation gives CASSLPGRENEKLFF.

CDR3 bases: TGTGCCAGCAGCTCCCCGGACAGGGACTATGGCTACACCTTC. This encodes CASSSPDRDYGYTF. The chain uses TRBV28 and TRBJ1-2; 8 nucleotides match TRBD1. The V gene end was trimmed by 6 bases and the J gene end by 3 bases; junction bases not matched to a gene: 6. Looked up from germline, CDR1 is MDHEN and CDR2 is SYDVKM. The CDR3 sequence is 14 residues long.

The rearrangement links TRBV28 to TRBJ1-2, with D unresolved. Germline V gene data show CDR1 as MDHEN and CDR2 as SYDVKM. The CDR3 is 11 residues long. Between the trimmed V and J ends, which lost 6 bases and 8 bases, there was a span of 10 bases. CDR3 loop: CASSRTGGYTF. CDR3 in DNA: TGTGCCAGCAGCAGGACGGGAGGCTACACCTTC.

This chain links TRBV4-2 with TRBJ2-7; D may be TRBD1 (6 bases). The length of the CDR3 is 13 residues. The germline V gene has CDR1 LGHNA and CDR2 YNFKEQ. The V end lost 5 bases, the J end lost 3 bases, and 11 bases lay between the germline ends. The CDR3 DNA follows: TGTGCCAGCAGCTCCCAACAGGGCTACGAGCAGTACTTC. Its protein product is CASSSQQGYEQYF.

The CDR3 region is CASSPLMGQYNEQFF. The CDR3 nucleotides are TGTGCCAGCAGCCCACTTATGGGACAGTACAATGAGCAGTTCTTC. The V gene is TRBV7-2, the J gene TRBJ2-1; 7 nucleotides match TRBD1. J lost 4 bases, V lost 5 bases, and 8 bases had no gene match. Germline lookup yields CDR1 SGHTA and CDR2 FQGNSA. This CDR3 is 15 amino acids long.

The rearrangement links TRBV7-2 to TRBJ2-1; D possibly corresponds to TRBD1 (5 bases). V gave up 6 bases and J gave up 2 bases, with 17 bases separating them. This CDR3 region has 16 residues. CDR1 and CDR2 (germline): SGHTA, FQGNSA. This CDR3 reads CASSPRPGLPYNEQFF. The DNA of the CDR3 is TGTGCCAGCAGTCCCCGCCCAGGGTTGCCCTACAATGAGCAGTTCTTC.

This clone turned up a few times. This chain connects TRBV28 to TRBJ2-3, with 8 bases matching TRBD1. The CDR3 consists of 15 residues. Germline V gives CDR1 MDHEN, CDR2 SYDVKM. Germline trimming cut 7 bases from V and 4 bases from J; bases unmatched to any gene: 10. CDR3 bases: TGTGCCAGCACCCTCTCGGACAGGGACGCAGATACGCAGTATTTT. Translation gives CASTLSDRDADTQYF.

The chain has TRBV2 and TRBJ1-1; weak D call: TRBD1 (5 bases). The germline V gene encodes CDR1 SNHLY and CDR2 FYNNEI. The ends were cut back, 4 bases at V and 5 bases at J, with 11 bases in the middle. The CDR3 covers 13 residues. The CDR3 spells CASSVQGRTEAFF. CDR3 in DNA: TGTGCCAGCAGTGTCCAGGGAAGGACTGAAGCTTTCTTT.

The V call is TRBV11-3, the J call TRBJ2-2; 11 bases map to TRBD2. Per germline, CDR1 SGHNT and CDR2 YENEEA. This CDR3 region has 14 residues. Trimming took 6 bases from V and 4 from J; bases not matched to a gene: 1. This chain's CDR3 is CASRLAGATGELFF. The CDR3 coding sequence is TGTGCCAGCAGACTAGCGGGGGCCACCGGGGAGCTGTTTTTT. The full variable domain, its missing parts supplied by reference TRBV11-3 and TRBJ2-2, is EAGVVQSPRYKIIEKKQPVAFWCNPISGHNTLYWYLQNLGQGPELLIRYENEEAVDDSQLPKDRFSAERLKGVDSTLKIQPAELGDSAVYLCASRLAGATGELFFGEGSRLTVL.